This T cell receptor beta chain was documented in a study of blood T cell repertoires in COVID-19. Study-level background: Sites across the United States, Italy and Spain contributed samples from acute and convalescent COVID-19.

The germline V gene has CDR1 KGHSH and CDR2 LQKENI. V gave up 0 bases and J gave up 6 bases, with 15 bases separating them. The CDR3 has 16 amino acids. Self-reported history from a screening survey and questionnaire set each donor's cohort. What the recovered Cohort 3 donors had was two negative PCRs, clearance, or symptom resolution. The protocol was immunoSEQ multiplex PCR, while the TCRdb copy is restricted to in-frame clones and leaves out a portion. Found here are roughly 180,000 clones, 75% to 85% of them singletons; the top ten hold about 12%. The clonotype originates from a man between 40 and 49 years old who had recovered from COVID-19. The chain is built from TRBV18 and TRBJ1-5; a weak D match, TRBD1 (5 bases). The specimen was PBMCs or T cells enriched from blood (not recorded which). The chain's CDR3 is CASSPPGGYVGQPQHF. CDR3 nucleotides: TGTGCCAGCTCACCACCCGGGGGGTACGTCGGTCAGCCCCAGCATTTT.